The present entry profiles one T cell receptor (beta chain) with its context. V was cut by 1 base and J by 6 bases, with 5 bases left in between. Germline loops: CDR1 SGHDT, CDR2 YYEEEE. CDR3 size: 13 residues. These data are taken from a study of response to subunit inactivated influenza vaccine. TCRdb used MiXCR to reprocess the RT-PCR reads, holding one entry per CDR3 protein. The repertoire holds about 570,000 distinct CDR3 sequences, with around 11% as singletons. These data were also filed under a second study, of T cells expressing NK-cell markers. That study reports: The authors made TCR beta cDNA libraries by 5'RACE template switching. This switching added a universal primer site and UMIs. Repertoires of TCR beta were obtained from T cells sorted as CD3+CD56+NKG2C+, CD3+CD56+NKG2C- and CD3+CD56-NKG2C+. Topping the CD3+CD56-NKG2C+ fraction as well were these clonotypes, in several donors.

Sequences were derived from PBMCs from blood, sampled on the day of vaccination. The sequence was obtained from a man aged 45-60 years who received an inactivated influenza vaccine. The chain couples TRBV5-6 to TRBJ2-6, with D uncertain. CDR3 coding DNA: TGTGCCAGCAGCTTGCAGACGGCCAACGTCCTGACTTTC. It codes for CASSLQTANVLTF.